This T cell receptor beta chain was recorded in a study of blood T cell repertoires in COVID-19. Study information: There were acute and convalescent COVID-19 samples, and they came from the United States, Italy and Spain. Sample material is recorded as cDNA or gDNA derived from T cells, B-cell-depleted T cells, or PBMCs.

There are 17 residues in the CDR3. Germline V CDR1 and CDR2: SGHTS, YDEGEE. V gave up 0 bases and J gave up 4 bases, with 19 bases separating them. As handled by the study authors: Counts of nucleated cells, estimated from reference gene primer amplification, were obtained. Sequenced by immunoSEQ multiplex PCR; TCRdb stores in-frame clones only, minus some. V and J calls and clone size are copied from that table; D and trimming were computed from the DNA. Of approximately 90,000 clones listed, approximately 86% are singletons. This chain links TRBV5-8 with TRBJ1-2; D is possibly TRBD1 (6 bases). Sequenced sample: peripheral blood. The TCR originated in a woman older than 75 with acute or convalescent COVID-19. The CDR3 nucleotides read TGTGCCAGCAGCTTGGCCAGGGGTTTCGGTCTTAGCTATGGCTACACCTTC. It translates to CASSLARGFGLSYGYTF. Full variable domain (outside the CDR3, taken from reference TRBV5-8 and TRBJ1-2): EAGVTQSPTHLIKTRGQQATLRCSPISGHTSVYWYQQALGLGLQFLLWYDEGEERNRGNFPPRFSGRQFPNYSSELNVNALELEDSALYLCASSLARGFGLSYGYTFGSGTRLTVV.